Shown below are 29 T cell receptor beta chains from a single sample sequenced in a study of T cells after yellow fever vaccination. In TCRdb, the 5' RACE reads were re-called with MiXCR into one record per CDR3 protein. The profile covers hundreds of thousands of distinct CDR3 sequences, with about 12% appearing a single time and about 15% taken by the ten largest. The sequencing used PBMCs, collected on the day of the yellow fever booster vaccination. These receptors originate from a man aged 25-40 years who received the YFV17D yellow fever vaccine.

The rearrangement uses TRBV20-1 and TRBJ2-3, with TRBD2 identical over 7 bases. This CDR3 is built from 15 residues. Germline V gene data show CDR1 as DFQATT and CDR2 as SNEGSKA (reference sequence). V was pared by 3 bases and J by 8 bases, with 14 bases of the junction left unmatched. CDR3: CSARELTRVAGTQYF. The CDR3, as DNA: TGCAGTGCTAGGGAGCTGACGAGGGTAGCGGGTACGCAGTATTTT.

This clonotype appeared a few times. The gene calls are TRBV7-9 and TRBJ2-7, with 8 bases identical to TRBD1. The CDR3 length is 13 residues. Germline V gene lookup returns CDR1 SEHNR and CDR2 FQNEAQ (reference sequence). After removal of 5 bases from V and 7 bases from J, the junction contained 7 bases not matched to a gene. CDR3 in amino acids: CASSIRDRREQYF. The CDR3 DNA reads TGTGCCAGCAGCATCCGGGACAGGAGGGAGCAGTACTTC. The complete variable domain, with remaining parts taken from reference TRBV7-9 and TRBJ2-7, reads DTGVSQNPRHKITKRGQNVTFRCDPISEHNRLYWYRQTLGQGPEFLTYFQNEAQLEKSRLLSDRFSAERPKGSFSTLEIQRTEQGDSAMYLCASSIRDRREQYFGPGTRLTVT.

About this clonotype itself: This may stem from a read error, because a much larger clone lies one nucleotide away. The chain combines TRBV6-1 with TRBJ2-2, with D perhaps TRBD1 (6 bases). This CDR3 is 15 amino acids long. From germline, CDR1 is MNHNS and CDR2 SASEGT. The CDR3 nucleotides are TGTGCCAGCAGAGGGGGAGCTATCTTCACCGGGGAGCTGTCTTTT. Protein: CASRGGAIFTGELSF.

The chain couples TRBV15 to TRBJ2-5; 7 bases are a match to TRBD1. Germline CDR1 LNHNV, CDR2 YYDKDF (reference sequence). The length of the CDR3 is 16 residues. V was clipped by 2 bases and J by 5 bases; unmatched bases: 11. The CDR3 coding sequence is TGTGCCACCAGCAGAACTGCAGGGGGTGGAAGGGAGACCCAGTACTTC. This sequence encodes CATSRTAGGGRETQYF.

V is TRBV7-9 and J is TRBJ1-4; 10 nucleotides agree with TRBD1. The CDR3 extends over 15 amino acids. Trimming took 5 bases from V and 8 from J; bases not matched to a gene: 8. From germline, CDR1 is SEHNR and CDR2 FQNEAQ (reference sequence). Here the CDR3 reads CASSIRQGAGEKLFF. CDR3 bases: TGTGCCAGCAGCATTCGACAGGGGGCAGGGGAAAAACTGTTTTTT.

This chain connects TRBV7-2 to TRBJ2-7, with TRBD1 matching 7 bases. Germline V gene data show CDR1 as SGHTA and CDR2 as FQGNSA. The V and J ends lost 5 bases and 5 bases, in that order; junction bases with no gene match: 15. The CDR3 runs 16 residues. CDR3 region: CASSIRQGTLLDEQYF. DNA for the CDR3: TGTGCCAGCAGCATCCGACAGGGCACCCTCCTGGACGAGCAGTACTTC.

A remark on this clonotype: At one end the junction does not follow the germline gene, possibly because of a read error. The J gene is TRBJ2-7, the V gene TRBV13; 14 bases are a match to TRBD2. This CDR3 contains 19 residues. The germline V gene encodes CDR1 PRHDT and CDR2 FYEKMQ (reference sequence). The CDR3 bases are TGTGCCAGCAGCGGCTCCGGGACTAGCGGGAGAGAAGGATCCTACGAGCAGTCCTTC. Protein product: CASSGSGTSGREGSYEQSF.

This clonotype has only one observation. The V gene is TRBV29-1, the J gene TRBJ1-2, with D unclear. This CDR3 spans 19 amino acids. Germline V CDR1 and CDR2: SQVTM, ANQGSEA. V dropped 0 bases and J dropped 2 bases, with 25 bases sitting between them. CDR3 sequence reads: CSVEDPPGATSRPNYGYTF. The CDR3 DNA sequence: TGCAGCGTTGAAGATCCACCAGGCGCGACTTCAAGACCGAACTATGGCTACACCTTC.

This clonotype was detected a few times. The chain carries TRBV12-3 or TRBV12-4 and TRBJ2-5; D may be TRBD1 (6 bases). Trimming pared 6 bases from V and 5 bases from J, leaving 13 bases between. The CDR3 is 13 amino acids. The CDR3 DNA is TGTGCCAGCAGGGAAAACAGGGTTGAGACCCAGTACTTC. Amino acids: CASRENRVETQYF.

The CDR3 nucleotides read TGTGCCAGCAGCTTAGGTTGGGGGGAGGAAGAGACCCAGTACTTC. Translating gives CASSLGWGEEETQYF. V and J are TRBV7-2 and TRBJ2-5; perhaps TRBD2 as D (6 bases). From germline, CDR1 is SGHTA and CDR2 FQGNSA. V was pared by 1 base and J by 3 bases, with 12 bases between. The CDR3 is 15 residues long.

This clonotype was counted only a few times. The V call is TRBV5-1, the J call TRBJ2-1; 8 bases align to TRBD2. The CDR3 consists of 15 residues. V trimming: 2 bases; J trimming: 6 bases; junction bases outside the gene matches: 7. Germline V gene sequence: CDR1 SGHRS, CDR2 YFSETQ. The CDR3 bases are TGCGCCAGCAGCTTCGGGGGGGGCGACCGCAATGAGCAGTTCTTC. Translated, it gives CASSFGGGDRNEQFF.

J is TRBJ2-5 and V is TRBV7-2, with D possibly being TRBD2 (6 bases). Trimming cost V 1 base and J 4 bases, with 19 bases left between them. Germline lookup yields CDR1 SGHTA and CDR2 FQGNSA. The CDR3 is 17 residues long. CDR3 loop: CASSLVFRAAGPETQYF. The CDR3 DNA follows: TGTGCCAGCAGCTTAGTTTTCCGGGCAGCGGGCCCAGAGACCCAGTACTTC.

This clonotype has only a few counts. The chain joins TRBV7-6 to TRBJ2-1; 9 bases match TRBD1. J lost 8 bases, V lost 5 bases, and 13 bases had no gene match. CDR1 and CDR2 (germline): SGHVS, FNYEAQ. CDR3 length equals 16 residues. CDR3 nucleotide sequence: TGTGCCAGCAGCCAGCAAACAGGGGGCGCGAAGGATGAGCAGTTCTTC. Translated, it gives CASSQQTGGAKDEQFF.

This clonotype was picked up many times. CDR3 coding DNA: TGTGCCAGCATCGGAGATACGCAGTATTTT. Its translation: CASIGDTQYF. The chain couples TRBV2 to TRBJ2-3; D call uncertain. The CDR3 loop spans 10 amino acids. With 7 bases removed from V and 5 bases from J, the gap between germline ends came to 4 bases. Germline loops: CDR1 SNHLY, CDR2 FYNNEI.

This clonotype was observed a few times. The rearrangement joins TRBV10-1 to TRBJ2-7; TRBD1 or TRBD2 may be the D gene (6 bases each). CDR1 and CDR2 (germline): WNHNN, SYGVQD (reference sequence). The CDR3 loop spans 13 amino acids. The germline V and J ends were trimmed by 2 bases and 6 bases, with 11 bases remaining between them. This chain's CDR3 is CASSEVRGGEQYF. As DNA, the CDR3 is TGCGCCAGCAGTGAGGTCAGGGGAGGCGAGCAGTACTTC.

In its sample, this clonotype was seen a few times. The J gene is TRBJ1-1, the V gene TRBV2, with D possibly being TRBD1 (5 bases). The CDR3 runs 12 residues. Deletions cut 6 bases from V and 7 bases from J, with 12 bases between. Germline V lookup: CDR1 SNHLY, CDR2 FYNNEI. The DNA of the CDR3 is TGTGCCAGCAGCCCCCAGGGAGATGAAGCTTTCTTT. Protein sequence: CASSPQGDEAFF. The variable domain in full, completed from reference TRBV2 and TRBJ1-1, reads EPEVTQTPSHQVTQMGQEVILRCVPISNHLYFYWYRQILGQKVEFLVSFYNNEISEKSEIFDDQFSVERPDGSNFTLKIRSTKLEDSAMYFCASSPQGDEAFFGQGTRLTVV.

This clonotype has just one count. The junction and the germline gene differ at one end; a read error may be behind it. The chain joins TRBV20-1 to TRBJ2-2; TRBD2 agrees at 11 bases. From germline, CDR1 is DFQATT and CDR2 SNEGSKA (reference sequence). The CDR3 has 16 residues. The CDR3 coding sequence is TGCTGTGCTAGAGCTCTTAGCGGGAGGGTAACCGGGGAGCTGTTTTTT. This gives the protein CCARALSGRVTGELFF.

This clonotype appeared a few times. V gene TRBV5-1 combines with J gene TRBJ1-4, with 7 bases matching TRBD1. V was pared by 1 base and J by 7 bases, with 4 bases of the junction left unmatched. The CDR3 length is 14 residues. Germline V gene sequence: CDR1 SGHRS, CDR2 YFSETQ. CDR3 residues: CASSLRGRGEKLFF. CDR3 nucleotide sequence: TGCGCCAGCAGCTTGAGGGGGCGCGGTGAAAAACTGTTTTTT.

In its sample, this clonotype was seen many times. The chain has TRBV5-6 and TRBJ2-3; D possibly corresponds to TRBD2 (6 bases). The CDR3 runs to 15 residues. V gave up 1 base and J gave up 6 bases, with 15 bases separating them. CDR1 and CDR2 from the germline V gene are SGHDT and YYEEEE. The CDR3 region is CASSLRESDEDTQYF. For the CDR3, the DNA is TGTGCCAGCAGCTTGCGGGAGTCGGATGAGGATACGCAGTATTTT.

This clonotype has just a few counts. This sequence joins TRBV9 and TRBJ2-2; TRBD2 might be the D (6 bases). This CDR3 has 15 amino acids. Germline CDR1 is SGDLS and CDR2 is YYNGEE. Trimming took 4 bases from V and 8 from J, leaving 18 bases between them. CDR3 DNA sequence: TGTGCCAGCAGCTACCCACCCGGGGGTTCGGGGGAGCTGTTTTTT. It is translated as CASSYPPGGSGELFF.

The V and J genes are TRBV6-6 and TRBJ2-7; D is possibly TRBD2 (6 bases). The CDR3 length is 13 residues. With 7 bases removed from V and 3 bases from J, the gap between germline ends came to 13 bases. The germline CDR1 and CDR2 sequences are MNHNY and SVGAGI (reference sequence). DNA for the CDR3: TGTGCCAGCAAAAGGGACTTAAACTACGAGCAGTACTTC. Translated: CASKRDLNYEQYF.

A few counts support this clonotype. The rearrangement links TRBV9 to TRBJ2-3; D might be TRBD2 (6 bases). Trimming left V 4 bases short and J 2 bases short, with 17 bases between. CDR1 SGDLS and CDR2 YYNGEE come from the germline V gene. This CDR3 is built from 16 residues. The CDR3 spells CASSRGLPVPTDTQYF. CDR3 nucleotide sequence: TGTGCCAGCAGCAGGGGACTCCCAGTCCCCACAGATACGCAGTATTTT.

This clonotype was found a few times. The chain employs TRBV12-3 or TRBV12-4 and TRBJ1-3; TRBD1 matches 9 bases. CDR3 length: 15 amino acids. With V trimmed by 3 bases and J by 3 bases, 3 bases remained unmatched. CDR3 protein: CASSLGQGLGNTIYF. For the CDR3, the DNA is TGTGCCAGCAGTTTGGGACAGGGACTTGGAAACACCATATATTTT.

This clonotype was picked up many times. The chain recombines TRBV5-6 with TRBJ1-3; D is unclear. CDR3 length: 16 amino acids. Germline-derived CDR1 and CDR2 are SGHDT and YYEEEE. Deletions cut 0 bases from V and 0 bases from J, with 10 bases between. CDR3 nucleotides: TGTGCCAGCAGCTTGGTTGACAAAAGCTCTGGAAACACCATATATTTT. Amino acids: CASSLVDKSSGNTIYF.

This clonotype was seen a handful of times. This chain uses TRBV11-2 with TRBJ2-3; 7 nucleotides line up with TRBD2. Germline V gives CDR1 SGHAT, CDR2 FQNNGV. The CDR3 is 17 amino acids. V lost 3 bases, J lost 0 bases, and 9 bases stayed unmatched. The CDR3 region has the DNA TGTGCCAGCAGCTTCGGGTTAGCGGGCCGTAGCACAGATACGCAGTATTTT. Protein sequence: CASSFGLAGRSTDTQYF.

The rearrangement joins TRBV6-2 or TRBV6-3 to TRBJ2-1; D uncertain. CDR1 MNHEY and CDR2 SVGEGT come from the germline V gene. Trimming pared 0 bases from V and 8 bases from J, leaving 11 bases between. The CDR3 totals 14 residues. Here the CDR3 DNA reads TGTGCCAGCAGTTACTCGTCCCATAGAGATGAGCAGTTCTTC. Translated, it gives CASSYSSHRDEQFF.

V usage is TRBV5-1 and J usage is TRBJ1-1; D is ambiguous. CDR3 length: 14 amino acids. Germline-derived CDR1 and CDR2 are SGHRS and YFSETQ. With 4 bases removed from V and 1 base from J, the gap between germline ends came to 11 bases. The CDR3 protein is CASSRNPQNTEAFF. DNA for the CDR3: TGCGCCAGCAGCCGAAACCCACAGAACACTGAAGCTTTCTTT.

The table lists this clonotype with a few counts. The genes are TRBV7-2 and TRBJ1-5; the match to TRBD1 covers 7 bases. CDR1 SGHTA and CDR2 FQGNSA come from the germline V gene. The CDR3 sequence is 15 residues long. The V gene end was trimmed by 5 bases and the J gene end by 4 bases; junction bases not matched to a gene: 8. This CDR3 is CASSLLTQGNQPQHF. The DNA of the CDR3 is TGTGCCAGCAGCCTATTGACACAGGGGAATCAGCCCCAGCATTTT. Looking up the rest from reference TRBV7-2 and TRBJ1-5 gives the full variable domain: GAGVSQSPSNKVTEKGKDVELRCDPISGHTALYWYRQSLGQGLEFLIYFQGNSAPDKSGLPSDRFSAERTGGSVSTLTIQRTQQEDSAVYLCASSLLTQGNQPQHFGDGTRLSIL.

This clonotype appeared a few times. The CDR3 DNA is TGTGCCACCAGCAGAGAGGAGACTAGAGGGATCAATGAGCAGTTCTTC. It specifies CATSREETRGINEQFF. This chain uses TRBV15 with TRBJ2-1; possibly TRBD2 for D (6 bases). The CDR3 length is 16 residues. The ends were cut back, 0 bases at V and 6 bases at J, with 15 bases in the middle. Germline lookup yields CDR1 LNHNV and CDR2 YYDKDF (reference sequence).